The next 14 T cell receptor beta chains were all read from a single sample in a study of a mutant IDH1 vaccine in newly diagnosed glioma. This table comes from immunoSEQ multiplex PCR, and its TCRdb copy is limited to in-frame clones, with some not included. The sample has tens of thousands of clones, approximately 85% seen once; the top ten hold around 1.8%. Their target antigens are unknown. Time point given: week 5, during vaccination. All doses held 300 ug of mutant IDH1 20-mer peptide, with topical imiquimod. The sequencing here drew on PBMCs, taken from a glioma patient whose treatment included an IDH1 peptide vaccine. The receptor source for this set is a man aged 35-49 years with glioma.

A single count supports this clone. CDR3 sequence (DNA): TGTGCCAGCAGCTTAGAGGACACTGAAGCTTTCTTT. Translated: CASSLEDTEAFF. The rearrangement uses TRBV7-9 and TRBJ1-1; D remains ambiguous. The V and J ends lost 1 base and 3 bases respectively, with 3 bases between them. The length of the CDR3 is 12 residues. Germline V gene sequence: CDR1 SEHNR, CDR2 FQNEAQ (reference sequence). Full variable domain (outside the CDR3, taken from reference TRBV7-9 and TRBJ1-1): DTGVSQNPRHKITKRGQNVTFRCDPISEHNRLYWYRQTLGQGPEFLTYFQNEAQLEKSRLLSDRFSAERPKGSFSTLEIQRTEQGDSAMYLCASSLEDTEAFFGQGTRLTVV.

The chain is built from TRBV6-5 and TRBJ2-3; D uncertain. The CDR3 covers 14 residues. Trimming pared 6 bases from V and 0 bases from J, leaving 10 bases between. CDR1 and CDR2 (germline): MNHEY, SVGAGI. CDR3 coding DNA: TGTGCCAGCAGGTCTCCCGCCAGCACAGATACGCAGTATTTT. Translating it yields CASRSPASTDTQYF.

The chain uses TRBV28 and TRBJ1-4, with D perhaps matching TRBD1 (6 bases). The CDR3 length is 16 residues. CDR1 and CDR2 from the germline V gene are MDHEN and SYDVKM. V dropped 3 bases and J dropped 8 bases, with 19 bases sitting between them. DNA for the CDR3: TGTGCCAGCAGTTTGCCCCCCGGGGGCGGTCGGGAAAAACTGTTTTTT. This gives the protein CASSLPPGGGREKLFF.

The chain couples TRBV29-1 to TRBJ1-2; TRBD1 aligns across 8 bases. Germline lookup yields CDR1 SQVTM and CDR2 ANQGSEA. J lost 4 bases, V lost 4 bases, and 5 bases had no gene match. This CDR3 is 13 amino acids long. The CDR3 is CSVATGTGYGYTF. The CDR3 DNA sequence: TGCAGCGTTGCTACCGGGACAGGCTATGGCTACACCTTC.

This rearrangement joins TRBV7-9 to TRBJ1-1; maybe TRBD1 (5 bases). This CDR3 has 16 amino acids. Germline CDR1 reads SEHNR; CDR2 reads FQNEAQ (reference sequence). The germline V and J ends were trimmed by 5 bases and 0 bases, with 16 bases remaining between them. CDR3 protein: CASSPQGGRMNTEAFF. In nucleotides, the CDR3 is TGTGCCAGCAGCCCTCAGGGAGGGAGGATGAACACTGAAGCTTTCTTT.

This clone was counted between two and nine times. The gene calls are TRBV7-9 and TRBJ2-5, with 11 bases identical to TRBD2. Trimming cost V 4 bases and J 0 bases; bases outside gene matches: 7. Looked up from germline, CDR1 is SEHNR and CDR2 is FQNEAQ (reference sequence). This CDR3 is built from 17 residues. CDR3 loop: CASSYGLAGLYQETQYF. The CDR3, as DNA: TGTGCCAGCAGCTACGGACTAGCGGGCCTATACCAAGAGACCCAGTACTTC.

The rearrangement uses TRBV7-2 and TRBJ2-7; the match to TRBD1 covers 9 bases. The CDR3 contains 15 residues. The V segment lost 3 bases and the J segment 4 bases; nucleotides outside the gene matches: 7. Germline V lookup: CDR1 SGHTA, CDR2 FQGNSA. The CDR3 DNA follows: TGTGCCAGCAGCTTCGCCGGGACAGGGTCGTACGAGCAGTACTTC. It encodes CASSFAGTGSYEQYF. The variable domain in full, with the rest retrieved from reference TRBV7-2 and TRBJ2-7, is GAGVSQSPSNKVTEKGKDVELRCDPISGHTALYWYRQSLGQGLEFLIYFQGNSAPDKSGLPSDRFSAERTGGSVSTLTIQRTQQEDSAVYLCASSFAGTGSYEQYFGPGTRLTVT.

As for this clone: Lacking the conserved final phenylalanine or tryptophan, this CDR3 likely reflects a read error. The DNA is omitted, as the CDR3 cannot be located on it reliably, and the CDR3 follows TCRdb's listing. The chain's CDR3 is CASSLRGGDRGN. The V and J genes are TRBV7-3 and TRBJ2-7; the listed D gene, TRBD1, was not tested against the DNA. Both ends counted, the CDR3 spans 12 residues. Germline V lookup: CDR1 SGHTA, CDR2 FQGTGA.

The chain combines TRBV19 with TRBJ2-2; 7 nucleotides match TRBD1. Germline-derived CDR1 and CDR2 are LNHDA and SQIVND (reference sequence). The CDR3 covers 15 residues. Trimming at V came to 0 bases and at J to 5 bases, leaving 3 bases not matched to a gene. For the CDR3, the DNA is TGTGCCAGTAGTATAGAAGGGGGCAGGACCGGGGAGCTGTTTTTT. It encodes CASSIEGGRTGELFF.

The chain uses TRBV2 and TRBJ2-7; D remains ambiguous. The V and J ends lost 6 bases and 2 bases respectively, with 8 bases between them. The CDR3 runs 12 residues. Germline CDR1 is SNHLY and CDR2 is FYNNEI. The CDR3 nucleotides are TGTGCCAGCAGGGTAACGGCCTACGAGCAGTACTTC. Its translation: CASRVTAYEQYF.

This clone has a single count. In DNA form, the CDR3 reads TGTGCCAGCAGAACCGGGACTAGTGCCTCCTACGAGCAGTACTTC. The encoded protein is CASRTGTSASYEQYF. The V call is TRBV6-1, the J call TRBJ2-7; 8 bases align to TRBD2. The junction had 7 bases not matched to a gene; V was cut back by 6 bases and J by 0 bases. There are 15 residues in the CDR3. Looked up from germline, CDR1 is MNHNS and CDR2 is SASEGT.

The V call is TRBV6-5, the J call TRBJ1-1; D remains unclear. Germline assignment: CDR1 MNHEY and CDR2 SVGAGI. Trimming removed 2 bases at V and 1 base at J, with 5 bases between. The CDR3 has 13 residues. The CDR3 protein is CASSYGRNTEAFF. CDR3 DNA sequence: TGTGCCAGCAGTTACGGGAGGAACACTGAAGCTTTCTTT.

V and J are TRBV21-1 and TRBJ2-7; the table gives TRBD1 as D, unverified against the DNA. TRBV21-1 is deemed a pseudogene. The CDR3 totals 11 residues. The CDR3 loop reads CATHPPYEQYF. The CDR3 DNA reads TGTGCCACACACCCGCCCTACGAGCAGTACTTC.

This sequence joins TRBV29-1 and TRBJ2-5; D could derive from TRBD1 or TRBD2 (5 bases each). V was trimmed by 3 bases and J by 0 bases, leaving 11 bases between them. Looked up from germline, CDR1 is SQVTM and CDR2 is ANQGSEA. The CDR3 sequence is 14 residues long. CDR3 sequence reads: CSVDLRGYQETQYF. The DNA for the CDR3 is TGCAGCGTTGATCTTCGGGGCTACCAAGAGACCCAGTACTTC.